These T cell receptor beta chains were read from a single sample in a study of early T cells in non-severe SARS-CoV-2 infection. MiXCR, applied by TCRdb to the 5' RACE reads, yields one record per CDR3 protein. The sample has some 78,000 distinct CDR3 sequences, less than 15% seen once; the top ten hold around 6%. Sequenced material: whole blood. The receptors were gathered from an adult who was a healthcare worker with PCR-confirmed SARS-CoV-2 infection or an uninfected control (not recorded which). Each CDR3 is given with its conserved first and last residue. The D gene is left open where the match is weak. Some rows mark clone size as missing; the rest say once, few, many or name a class of expanded clone.

D: TRBD2; V: TRBV12-3/TRBV12-4; J: TRBJ2-5; size: many; DNA: TGTGCCAGCAGCCCCGGCTCTGCGGGGGGGGGAGAGACCCAGTACTTC; CDR3: CASSPGSAGGGETQYF
D: TRBD2; V: TRBV4-1; J: TRBJ2-3; size: few; DNA: TGCGCCAGCAGCCTGCTCATGACTAGCGGGAACTCAGATACGCAGTATTTT; CDR3: CASSLLMTSGNSDTQYF
D: TRBD1; V: TRBV28; J: TRBJ1-5; size: many; DNA: TGTGCCAGCGCGTCAGGGGGCCCCAATCAGCCCCAGCATTTT; CDR3: CASASGGPNQPQHF
D: -; V: TRBV2; J: TRBJ2-2; size: few; DNA: TGTGCCAGCAGCGAAACAGGGATGAACACCGGGGAGCTGTTTTTT; CDR3: CASSETGMNTGELFF
D: -; V: TRBV7-9; J: TRBJ2-7; size: -; DNA: TGTGCCAGCAGCCCTACCCTGGGAGTGAGGAGACAAACTTCTGACGAGCAGTACTTC; CDR3: CASSPTLGVRRQTSDEQYF
D: -; V: TRBV9; J: TRBJ2-3; size: few; DNA: TGTGCCAGCAGCGTAAACCCCCCGGCGCAGACAAGCACAGATACGCAGTATTTT; CDR3: CASSVNPPAQTSTDTQYF
D: -; V: TRBV5-1; J: TRBJ1-5; size: few; DNA: TGCGCCAGCAGCTTGGAGGGGGGCAAATATCAGCCCCAGCATTTT; CDR3: CASSLEGGKYQPQHF
D: TRBD1; V: TRBV29-1; J: TRBJ1-4; size: many; DNA: TGCAGCGGCAGGACAGGGGCCTGGGATGAAAAACTGTTTTTT; CDR3: CSGRTGAWDEKLFF
D: TRBD1; V: TRBV2; J: TRBJ1-1; size: few; DNA: TGTGCCAGCAGTCCCCGGACAGGTCTGAACACTGAAGCTTTCTTT; CDR3: CASSPRTGLNTEAFF
D: TRBD2; V: TRBV28; J: TRBJ2-7; size: many; DNA: TGTGCCAGCAGCCTATGGGGGGGTAGCGGTTACGAGCAGTACTTC; CDR3: CASSLWGGSGYEQYF
D: -; V: TRBV7-6; J: TRBJ2-1; size: many; DNA: TGTGCCAGCAGCTTAGAAGGGAGGCCCTCGAATGAGCAGTTCTTC; CDR3: CASSLEGRPSNEQFF
D: TRBD1; V: TRBV20-1; J: TRBJ1-1; size: many; DNA: TGCAGTGCTAGGGCCCAGGGGGCGGTTATGAACACTGAAGCTTTCTTT; CDR3: CSARAQGAVMNTEAFF
D: -; V: TRBV30; J: TRBJ2-3; size: -; DNA: TGTGCCAGAGGAATTAGTGCGACAGATACGCAGTATTTT; CDR3: CARGISATDTQYF
D: -; V: TRBV4-1; J: TRBJ2-7; size: many; DNA: TGCGCCAGCAGCCAAGTGTATGGAAACGAGCAGTACTTC; CDR3: CASSQVYGNEQYF
D: TRBD1; V: TRBV3-1; J: TRBJ1-1; size: -; DNA: TGTGCCAGCAGCCAACTGACAGGGCCTCCCGTGGCTTTCTTT; CDR3: CASSQLTGPPVAFF
D: -; V: TRBV6-1; J: TRBJ2-3; size: many; DNA: TGTGCCAGCAGTGAAGGGCTTTTAGCGGACTCTAGCACAGATACGCAGTATTTT; CDR3: CASSEGLLADSSTDTQYF
D: TRBD1; V: TRBV12-3/TRBV12-4; J: TRBJ2-7; size: -; DNA: TGTGCCAGCAGTTTAGCGGGGACAGGGTACGAGCAGTACTTC; CDR3: CASSLAGTGYEQYF
D: -; V: TRBV2; J: TRBJ2-7; size: -; DNA: TGTGCCAGCAGTGAGGCCCCAGGGAATTCCTACGAGCAGTACTTC; CDR3: CASSEAPGNSYEQYF
D: TRBD1; V: TRBV6-6; J: TRBJ2-6; size: -; DNA: TGTGCCAGCAGACCAAGGGGGCGAATCAGCTCTGGGGCCAACGTCCTGACTTTC; CDR3: CASRPRGRISSGANVLTF
D: TRBD1; V: TRBV12-3/TRBV12-4; J: TRBJ2-2; size: -; DNA: TGTGCCAGCAGTGCGGGACAGGGGGAAACCGGGGAGCTGTTTTTT; CDR3: CASSAGQGETGELFF
D: -; V: TRBV28; J: TRBJ1-5; size: many; DNA: TGTGCCAGCAGTTACCGAACGGGCAGTAGCAATCAGCCCCAGCATTTT; CDR3: CASSYRTGSSNQPQHF
D: TRBD1; V: TRBV6-1; J: TRBJ1-1; size: many; DNA: TGTGCCAGCAGTGGAAACAGGGGCACTGAAGCTTTCTTT; CDR3: CASSGNRGTEAFF
D: TRBD1; V: TRBV3-1; J: TRBJ2-7; size: -; DNA: TGTGCCAGCAGCCAAGATTCAGGGGGTAGAAATTCTGTCTTC; CDR3: CASSQDSGGRNSVF
D: -; V: TRBV6-5; J: TRBJ1-2; size: few; DNA: TGTGCCAGCAGCTCCGGCCTTAACTATGGCTACACCTTC; CDR3: CASSSGLNYGYTF
D: -; V: TRBV7-2; J: TRBJ2-2; size: many; DNA: TGTGCCAGCAGCTTAAGAGGGCAGGGGAACACCGGGGAGCTTTTTTTT; CDR3: CASSLRGQGNTGELFF
D: -; V: TRBV29-1; J: TRBJ2-5; size: many; DNA: TGCAGCGTAACAGAGTACCAAGAGACCCAGTACTTC; CDR3: CSVTEYQETQYF
D: -; V: TRBV20-1; J: TRBJ2-1; size: many; DNA: TGCAGTGCTGGTAGGAACTACAATGAGCAGTTCTTC; CDR3: CSAGRNYNEQFF
D: -; V: TRBV12-3/TRBV12-4; J: TRBJ1-6; size: many; DNA: TGTGCCAGCAGTCACAGGTTGGCGAATAATTCACCCCTCCACTTT; CDR3: CASSHRLANNSPLHF
D: TRBD2; V: TRBV5-1; J: TRBJ2-7; size: -; DNA: TGCGCCAGCAGCTTGACTAGCGGGAGTTACGAGCAGTACTTC; CDR3: CASSLTSGSYEQYF
D: TRBD1; V: TRBV2; J: TRBJ2-1; size: few; DNA: TGTGCCAGCAGTTTGGGACAGCAAACTTACAATGAGCAGTTCTTC; CDR3: CASSLGQQTYNEQFF
D: -; V: TRBV5-1; J: TRBJ2-2; size: -; DNA: TGCACCAGCACCTTGTGGCAGGGAGGTATCGGGGAGCTGTTTTTT; CDR3: CTSTLWQGGIGELFF
D: -; V: TRBV28; J: TRBJ1-5; size: many; DNA: TGTGCCAGCTCAGTTAGCAATCAGCCCCAGCATTTT; CDR3: CASSVSNQPQHF
D: -; V: TRBV20-1; J: TRBJ2-1; size: few; DNA: TGCAGTGCTATTCTTGAGCGGACTATTACCTACAATGAGCAGTTCTTC; CDR3: CSAILERTITYNEQFF
D: TRBD2; V: TRBV29-1; J: TRBJ2-3; size: few; DNA: TGCAGCGTGCGAGTGATAGCGGGAGGCGATGGTACGCAGTATTTT; CDR3: CSVRVIAGGDGTQYF
D: -; V: TRBV29-1; J: TRBJ2-1; size: many; DNA: TGCAGCGTTGTGCCCGTTGAGCGGGGGACAGTTGGGCAGTTCTTC; CDR3: CSVVPVERGTVGQFF
D: TRBD1; V: TRBV5-6; J: TRBJ2-7; size: -; DNA: TGTGCCAGCAGCGGGACAGGGCGATCCTACGAGCAGTACTTC; CDR3: CASSGTGRSYEQYF
D: -; V: TRBV18; J: TRBJ2-5; size: many; DNA: TGTGCCAGCTCACCATACAACGAACAAGAGACCCAGTACTTC; CDR3: CASSPYNEQETQYF
D: TRBD1; V: TRBV29-1; J: TRBJ1-5; size: -; DNA: TGCAGCGTTGCAATAGACAGGGCTGATCAGCCCCAGCATTTT; CDR3: CSVAIDRADQPQHF
D: -; V: TRBV12-3/TRBV12-4; J: TRBJ2-3; size: many; DNA: TGTGCCAGCAGTTTAGCTGGGTCCGGGCTGTATTTT; CDR3: CASSLAGSGLYF
D: -; V: TRBV29-1; J: TRBJ1-5; size: -; DNA: TGCAGCGTAGTACAGGGAGGTGGCAATCAGCCCCAGCATTTT; CDR3: CSVVQGGGNQPQHF
D: -; V: TRBV18; J: TRBJ1-6; size: many; DNA: TGTGCCAGCTCACCTACTAGGACAGAGCCTATTTTTAATTCACCCCTCCACTTT; CDR3: CASSPTRTEPIFNSPLHF
D: -; V: TRBV6-6; J: TRBJ1-5; size: -; DNA: TGTGCCAGCAGTTACTCTAAAGGTGGGCAAGATCAGCCCCAGCATTTT; CDR3: CASSYSKGGQDQPQHF
D: -; V: TRBV30; J: TRBJ1-1; size: few; DNA: TGTGCCTGGAGTAGAGACCTGAACACTGAAGCTTTCTTT; CDR3: CAWSRDLNTEAFF
D: TRBD1; V: TRBV4-1; J: TRBJ1-3; size: few; DNA: TGCGCCAGCAGCCAAGCCGGGACAGGGGGAAACACCATATATTTT; CDR3: CASSQAGTGGNTIYF
D: -; V: TRBV20-1; J: TRBJ2-1; size: few; DNA: TGCAGTGCTAGACCGACACAGGGCCGGGAGCAGTTCTTC; CDR3: CSARPTQGREQFF
D: -; V: TRBV7-2; J: TRBJ2-7; size: few; DNA: TGTGCCAGCAGCGCGACAGCCTACGAGCAGTACTTC; CDR3: CASSATAYEQYF
D: TRBD1; V: TRBV5-1; J: TRBJ1-5; size: many; DNA: TGCGCCAGCAGCTGGCAGGGGGCCGGTCAGCCCCAGCATTTT; CDR3: CASSWQGAGQPQHF
D: -; V: TRBV5-6; J: TRBJ1-1; size: many; DNA: TGTGCCAGCATACCACCGGACACCCCGGTCACTGAAGCTTTCTTT; CDR3: CASIPPDTPVTEAFF
D: TRBD2; V: TRBV7-9; J: TRBJ2-5; size: -; DNA: TGTGCCAGCAGCCCCGGACTAGCGGGGCAAGAGACCCAGTACTTC; CDR3: CASSPGLAGQETQYF
D: -; V: TRBV11-2; J: TRBJ2-6; size: -; DNA: TGTGCCAGCAGCTTAAGCTGGGACTCTGGGGCCAACGTCCTGACTTTC; CDR3: CASSLSWDSGANVLTF
D: -; V: TRBV7-3; J: TRBJ2-1; size: few; DNA: TGTGCCAGCAGCCCGACTAGGTCTTCCTACAATGAGCAGTTCTTC; CDR3: CASSPTRSSYNEQFF
D: -; V: TRBV5-1; J: TRBJ1-1; size: few; DNA: TGCGCCAGCAGCTTGGGGGTGGCAGTGAACACTGAAGCTTTCTTT; CDR3: CASSLGVAVNTEAFF
D: TRBD2; V: TRBV5-1; J: TRBJ2-3; size: -; DNA: TGCGCCAGTATGGCGGGGGGGCCGCCAGATACGCAGTATTTT; CDR3: CASMAGGPPDTQYF
D: TRBD1; V: TRBV29-1; J: TRBJ2-7; size: few; DNA: TGCAGCGTTATCCGGACAGGGAATCCCTACGAGCAGTACTTC; CDR3: CSVIRTGNPYEQYF
D: -; V: TRBV12-3/TRBV12-4; J: TRBJ2-5; size: many; DNA: TGTGCCAGCAGTTTAGCATTTCTAGAAGAGACCCAGTACTTC; CDR3: CASSLAFLEETQYF
D: -; V: TRBV14; J: TRBJ1-1; size: few; DNA: TGTGCCAGCAGCCAAGCCAAACTCAACACTGAAGCTTTCTTT; CDR3: CASSQAKLNTEAFF
D: -; V: TRBV28; J: TRBJ2-4; size: -; DNA: TGTGCCAGCAGTTTAATGGATGCCCATGGGAACATTCAGTACTTC; CDR3: CASSLMDAHGNIQYF